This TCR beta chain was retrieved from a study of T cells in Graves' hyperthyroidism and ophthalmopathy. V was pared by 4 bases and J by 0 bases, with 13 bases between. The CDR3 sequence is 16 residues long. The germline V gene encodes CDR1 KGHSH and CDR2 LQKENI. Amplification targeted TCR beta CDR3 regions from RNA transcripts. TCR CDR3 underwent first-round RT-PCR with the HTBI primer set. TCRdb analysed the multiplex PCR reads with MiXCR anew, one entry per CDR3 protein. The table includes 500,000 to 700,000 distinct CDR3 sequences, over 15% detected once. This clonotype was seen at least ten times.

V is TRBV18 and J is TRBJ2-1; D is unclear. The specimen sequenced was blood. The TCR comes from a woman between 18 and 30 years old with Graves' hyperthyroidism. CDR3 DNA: TGTGCCAGCTCACTGCCACACAGTAGCTCCTACAATGAGCAGTTCTTC. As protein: CASSLPHSSSYNEQFF. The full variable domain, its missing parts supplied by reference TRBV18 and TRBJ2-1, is NAGVMQNPRHLVRRRGQEARLRCSPMKGHSHVYWYRQLPEEGLKFMVYLQKENIIDESGMPKERFSAEFPKEGPSILRIQQVVRGDSAAYFCASSLPHSSSYNEQFFGPGTRLTVL.